These 12 T cell receptor beta chains share one sample of origin, sequenced in a study of blood T cell repertoires in COVID-19. Assay: immunoSEQ multiplex PCR; the TCRdb copy retains only in-frame clones and omits some. The repertoire holds 120,000 or so clones, about four fifths seen once, with under 5% in the top ten. Sequencing input: PBMCs or T cells enriched from blood (not recorded which). These receptors were taken from a woman aged 25 to 39 who had recovered from COVID-19.

J is TRBJ1-5 and V is TRBV7-2, with D maybe TRBD1 (5 bases). Trimming took 0 bases from V and 6 from J, leaving 12 bases between them. The CDR3 covers 15 residues. The germline V gene encodes CDR1 SGHTA and CDR2 FQGNSA. The CDR3 here is CASSLASRVGQPQHF. CDR3 coding DNA: TGTGCCAGCAGCTTAGCGTCCAGGGTGGGTCAGCCCCAGCATTTT.

The CDR3 region has the DNA TGTGCCAGCAGTTTATCGACAGGGACCCCCTACGAGCAGTACTTC. Residues: CASSLSTGTPYEQYF. This chain links TRBV27 with TRBJ2-7; the match to TRBD1 covers 7 bases. Germline assignment: CDR1 MNHEY and CDR2 SMNVEV (reference sequence). This CDR3 has 15 residues. Unmatched junction bases numbered 4, after V lost 0 bases and J lost 2 bases.

The genes are TRBV19 and TRBJ2-1, with D possibly TRBD1 on 5 matching bases. The germline V and J ends were trimmed by 4 bases and 3 bases, with 16 bases remaining between them. CDR1 is LNHDA, CDR2 SQIVND, per germline (reference sequence). The CDR3 is 16 amino acids. In nucleotides, the CDR3 is TGTGCCAGTAGTAGTGATAGGGGATATAACTACAATGAGCAGTTCTTC. This encodes CASSSDRGYNYNEQFF. The full variable domain, in which reference TRBV19 and TRBJ2-1 provide the parts outside the CDR3, is DGGITQSPKYLFRKEGQNVTLSCEQNLNHDAMYWYRQDPGQGLRLIYYSQIVNDFQKGDIAEGYSVSREKKESFPLTVTSAQKNPTAFYLCASSSDRGYNYNEQFFGPGTRLTVL.

This clone was picked up one time. J is TRBJ1-1 and V is TRBV29-1, with TRBD1 matching over 8 bases. Germline CDR1 and CDR2: SQVTM and ANQGSEA. The CDR3 totals 13 residues. V lost 7 bases, J lost 0 bases, and 4 bases stayed unmatched. CDR3 loop: CSADRGMNTEAFF. Written as DNA, the CDR3 is TGCAGCGCTGACAGGGGCATGAACACTGAAGCTTTCTTT.

J is TRBJ2-1 and V is TRBV19, with 7 bases fitting TRBD2. V trimming: 5 bases; J trimming: 3 bases; junction bases outside the gene matches: 7. This CDR3 is 15 amino acids long. Germline CDR1 is LNHDA and CDR2 is SQIVND (reference sequence). The CDR3 loop is CASSGGGTNYNEQFF. The DNA of the CDR3 is TGTGCCAGTAGTGGGGGGGGGACTAACTACAATGAGCAGTTCTTC.

The chain links TRBV30 to TRBJ2-3, with TRBD2 matching over 10 bases. V lost 5 bases to trimming and J lost 6 bases; unmatched junction nucleotides: 8. CDR3 length: 14 residues. The germline V gene has CDR1 GTSNPN and CDR2 SVGIG (reference sequence). The CDR3 sequence: CAWAKAGGTDTQYF. The CDR3 region has the DNA TGTGCCTGGGCCAAAGCGGGAGGGACTGATACGCAGTATTTT. The full variable domain, with the rest looked up from reference TRBV30 and TRBJ2-3, is SQTIHQWPATLVQPVGSPLSLECTVEGTSNPNLYWYRQAAGRGLQLLFYSVGIGQISSEVPQNLSASRPQDRQFILSSKKLLLSDSGFYLCAWAKAGGTDTQYFGPGTRLTVL.

J is TRBJ1-6 and V is TRBV18; tentatively, D is TRBD1 (6 bases). The ends were cut back, 6 bases at V and 13 bases at J, with 13 bases in the middle. Germline CDR1 and CDR2: KGHSH and LQKENI. This CDR3 is built from 12 residues. The CDR3 is CASSMTGFPLHF. CDR3 DNA sequence: TGTGCCAGCTCCATGACAGGTTTTCCCCTCCACTTT.

V is TRBV27 and J is TRBJ1-5, with TRBD1 as a possible D gene (5 bases). The CDR3 runs 19 residues. Deletions cut 1 base from V and 1 base from J, with 20 bases between. CDR1 and CDR2 from the germline V gene are MNHEY and SMNVEV (reference sequence). The CDR3 DNA reads as TGTGCCAGCAGTTTATGGGGTGGGGCAGGGCTAAGGAGCAATCAGCCCCAGCATTTT. This translates into CASSLWGGAGLRSNQPQHF.

V and J are TRBV19 and TRBJ2-1; 12 positions match TRBD2. CDR1 and CDR2 (germline): LNHDA, SQIVND (reference sequence). This CDR3 is 16 amino acids long. Trimming cost V 5 bases and J 4 bases; bases outside gene matches: 6. The CDR3 sequence is CASSFPGLAGYNEQFF. The CDR3 nucleotides are TGTGCCAGTAGTTTTCCGGGACTAGCGGGTTACAATGAGCAGTTCTTC.

The chain carries TRBV6-5 and TRBJ2-1, with 8 nucleotides matching TRBD2. Germline CDR1 is MNHEY and CDR2 is SVGAGI. V dropped 6 bases and J dropped 2; count of bases not matched to a gene: 3. There are 14 residues in the CDR3. The chain's CDR3 is CASSREGPYNEQFF. The CDR3 nucleotides read TGTGCCAGCAGCCGGGAGGGTCCCTACAATGAGCAGTTCTTC.

The sample holds a few counts of this clone. The chain links TRBV5-8 to TRBJ1-3; no reliable D call. The CDR3 length is 15 residues. With 0 bases removed from V and 4 bases from J, the gap between germline ends came to 11 bases. Germline lookup yields CDR1 SGHTS and CDR2 YDEGEE. The CDR3 here is CASSLVGSIGNTIYF. The CDR3, as DNA: TGTGCCAGCAGCTTGGTGGGCAGTATAGGAAACACCATATATTTT.

The genes are TRBV14 and TRBJ2-1, with a possible D match to TRBD2 (6 bases). The CDR3 has 15 amino acids. Between the trimmed V and J ends, which lost 3 bases and 9 bases, there was a span of 18 bases. Looked up from germline, CDR1 is SGHDN and CDR2 is FVKESK. The CDR3 DNA sequence: TGTGCCAGCAGCCAGAGGCGGGGACCCCTCATTGAGCAGTTCTTC. Translated: CASSQRRGPLIEQFF.